Each of the 27 T cell receptor beta chains below was sequenced from the same sample in a study of cytomegalovirus exposure and HLA in healthy donors. With 60 Vbeta and 13 Jbeta primers, the PCR was carried out. This table comes from immunoSEQ multiplex PCR, and its TCRdb copy is limited to in-frame clones, with some not included. The sample gives fewer than 150,000 clones, 60% to 80% of which show up once; 4.5% to 6% is in the top ten. Sequenced material: PBMCs. Source of these receptors: a male donor in good health and CMV-seronegative.

This clone has more than one count but fewer than ten. The rearrangement joins TRBV5-4 to TRBJ1-3; possible D gene TRBD1, 5 bases. Germline values: CDR1 SGHNT, CDR2 YYREEE (reference sequence). The length of the CDR3 is 16 residues. Deletions cut 4 bases from V and 1 base from J, with 15 bases between. The CDR3 loop is CASSQRGIGSGNTIYF. CDR3 coding DNA: TGTGCCAGCAGCCAACGGGGGATAGGGTCTGGAAACACCATATATTTT.

J is TRBJ1-1 and V is TRBV5-6; TRBD1 agrees at 9 bases. The V gene end was trimmed by 0 bases and the J gene end by 11 bases; junction bases not matched to a gene: 8. The germline CDR1 and CDR2 sequences are SGHDT and YYEEEE. The CDR3 has 14 residues. CDR3 residues: CASSLGDRAIVAFF. The DNA of the CDR3 is TGTGCCAGCAGCTTGGGGGACAGGGCGATTGTTGCTTTCTTT.

J is TRBJ2-1 and V is TRBV30; no definite D call. The germline V gene has CDR1 GTSNPN and CDR2 SVGIG (reference sequence). This CDR3 contains 12 residues. V gave up 0 bases and J gave up 7 bases, with 7 bases separating them. This chain's CDR3 is CAWSVDWNEQFF. The CDR3 DNA sequence: TGTGCCTGGAGTGTCGACTGGAATGAGCAGTTCTTC.

The chain links TRBV6-1 to TRBJ1-2; the D gene is possibly TRBD1 (6 bases). The germline CDR1 and CDR2 sequences are MNHNS and SASEGT. Trimming shortened V by 1 base and J by 8 bases, and 23 bases separated the two germline ends. This CDR3 region has 17 residues. DNA of the CDR3: TGTGCCAGCAGTGAAGGGTTTGTGGGGGCGCCTGGGACCGGCTACACCTTC. Its protein is CASSEGFVGAPGTGYTF.

This clone has a single count. This chain uses TRBV30 with TRBJ1-4; no clear D gene. Trimming removed 2 bases at V and 6 bases at J, with 13 bases between. The CDR3 length is 14 residues. Germline V gives CDR1 GTSNPN, CDR2 SVGIG (reference sequence). This CDR3 is CAWSSWTRHEKLFF. The CDR3 coding sequence is TGTGCCTGGAGTAGTTGGACTAGGCATGAAAAACTGTTTTTT.

V and J are TRBV7-2 and TRBJ2-4; 8 nucleotides line up with TRBD1. V shed 0 bases and J 16 bases; nucleotides not matched to a gene: 8. CDR3 length equals 13 residues. Germline CDR1 is SGHTA and CDR2 is FQGNSA. For the CDR3, the DNA is TGTGCCAGCAGCTTAGCCAGGGGGCGGATCTTCTACTTC. This translates into CASSLARGRIFYF.

This chain connects TRBV29-1 to TRBJ1-2; D perhaps matches TRBD1 (6 bases). V dropped 7 bases and J dropped 8 bases, with 14 bases sitting between them. Germline V gene data show CDR1 as SQVTM and CDR2 as ANQGSEA. CDR3 length: 11 amino acids. CDR3 region: CSGQDPSGYTF. The CDR3 DNA is TGCAGCGGACAGGATCCATCCGGCTACACCTTC.

V and J are TRBV10-1 and TRBJ1-5; tentative D call: TRBD1 (6 bases). Germline CDR1 and CDR2: WNHNN and SYGVQD (reference sequence). This CDR3 contains 13 residues. The V and J ends lost 7 bases and 2 bases respectively, with 9 bases between them. DNA for the CDR3: TGCGCCAGCAATGCAGGGGGCAATCAGCCCCAGCATTTT. Its protein product is CASNAGGNQPQHF.

The J gene is TRBJ2-5, the V gene TRBV7-2, with TRBD2 as a possible D gene (7 bases). V gave up 1 base and J gave up 2 bases, with 14 bases separating them. Germline CDR1 SGHTA, CDR2 FQGNSA. The CDR3 sequence is 16 residues long. CDR3 residues: CASSLGWGGRQETQYF. The CDR3 DNA follows: TGTGCCAGCAGCTTAGGGTGGGGGGGCCGGCAAGAGACCCAGTACTTC. Variable domain in full (rest from reference TRBV7-2 and TRBJ2-5): GAGVSQSPSNKVTEKGKDVELRCDPISGHTALYWYRQSLGQGLEFLIYFQGNSAPDKSGLPSDRFSAERTGGSVSTLTIQRTQQEDSAVYLCASSLGWGGRQETQYFGPGTRLLVL.

This sequence joins TRBV7-3 and TRBJ1-2; D is perhaps TRBD1 (6 bases). CDR3 length: 16 residues. The V end was cut by 5 bases, the J end by 9 bases, with 25 bases between. Germline V lookup: CDR1 SGHTA, CDR2 FQGTGA. DNA for the CDR3: TGTGCCAGCAGCCCCGCCCCCAACAGGGATAAGATTCGCTACACCTTC. Translating it yields CASSPAPNRDKIRYTF.

The V gene is TRBV7-6, the J gene TRBJ2-7, with 8 bases identical to TRBD1. V gave up 2 bases and J gave up 5 bases; unmatched junction bases: 8. This CDR3 spans 15 amino acids. Germline V lookup: CDR1 SGHVS, CDR2 FNYEAQ. The CDR3 sequence: CASSLSQGAVNEQYF. The DNA of the CDR3 is TGTGCCAGCAGCTTAAGCCAGGGGGCAGTCAACGAGCAGTACTTC.

This sequence joins TRBV7-9 and TRBJ2-3, with 9 bases that match TRBD2. Losses at the gene ends were 0 bases for V and 6 bases for J; bases not matched to a gene: 7. Germline V CDR1 and CDR2: SEHNR, FQNEAQ (reference sequence). The CDR3 has 16 amino acids. This chain's CDR3 is CASSLAQRGEGDTQYF. In DNA, the CDR3 is TGTGCCAGCAGCTTAGCCCAGCGGGGGGAGGGTGATACGCAGTATTTT.

The chain carries TRBV9 and TRBJ1-2; 7 bases are shared with TRBD1. This CDR3 is built from 14 residues. The germline CDR1 and CDR2 sequences are SGDLS and YYNGEE. Germline trimming cut 3 bases from V and 0 bases from J; bases unmatched to any gene: 2. The CDR3 DNA reads as TGTGCCAGCAGCGGACAGGGACCTAACTATGGCTACACCTTC. Its protein is CASSGQGPNYGYTF.

This clone appeared once. CDR3 nucleotides: TGTGCCAGTAGTATGAGGACTCTCGAAAAGTACAATGAGCAGTTCTTC. It encodes CASSMRTLEKYNEQFF. V and J are TRBV19 and TRBJ2-1, with D maybe TRBD2 (5 bases). The CDR3 is made up of 16 amino acids. Germline CDR1 LNHDA, CDR2 SQIVND (reference sequence). V lost 3 bases and J 4 bases, leaving 16 bases between the germline ends.

J is TRBJ1-1 and V is TRBV7-9, with D possibly being TRBD1 (5 bases). The V gene lost 3 bases and the J gene lost 4 bases, with 18 bases spanning the gap. This CDR3 is built from 16 residues. CDR1 is SEHNR and CDR2 is FQNEAQ in the germline V gene (reference sequence). DNA for the CDR3: TGTGCCAGCAGCTTCGATAGGTCGGGGAGGGGCACTGAAGCTTTCTTT. Its protein product is CASSFDRSGRGTEAFF.

The chain couples TRBV18 to TRBJ2-5; TRBD1 is a possible D gene (6 bases). The CDR3 has 17 amino acids. Germline CDR1 KGHSH, CDR2 LQKENI. V gave up 5 bases and J gave up 2 bases, with 21 bases separating them. CDR3 sequence: CASSTYPKIGQQETQYF. CDR3 bases: TGTGCCAGCTCAACTTACCCGAAAATCGGACAGCAAGAGACCCAGTACTTC.

This clone was recorded a few times. This chain uses TRBV5-6 with TRBJ2-3, with D maybe TRBD2 (7 bases). Germline loops: CDR1 SGHDT, CDR2 YYEEEE. V was cut by 0 bases and J by 5 bases, with 16 bases left in between. The CDR3 covers 16 residues. CDR3 DNA: TGTGCCAGCAGCTTGGAAGGGGGACTACCCCGAGATACGCAGTATTTT. It specifies CASSLEGGLPRDTQYF.

This sequence joins TRBV6-1 and TRBJ2-7; D perhaps matches TRBD2 (6 bases). V was clipped by 11 bases and J by 1 base, with 15 bases between them. Germline V gene lookup returns CDR1 MNHNS and CDR2 SASEGT. The CDR3 runs to 13 residues. The CDR3 sequence is CALRPGGSYEQYF. The CDR3 DNA follows: TGTGCCCTACGGCCCGGGGGTTCCTACGAGCAGTACTTC.

V is TRBV5-6 and J is TRBJ2-4; 7 nucleotides agree with TRBD1. Germline V gene sequence: CDR1 SGHDT, CDR2 YYEEEE. This CDR3 has 16 amino acids. Unmatched junction bases numbered 10, after V lost 4 bases and J lost 3 bases. In nucleotides, the CDR3 is TGTGCCAGCAGCAATACAGGCAGGGGGAACAAAAACATTCAGTACTTC. Translation: CASSNTGRGNKNIQYF.

The chain joins TRBV4-1 to TRBJ2-2; TRBD1 matches 7 bases. Germline CDR1 MGHRA, CDR2 YSYEKL. With V trimmed by 3 bases and J by 2 bases, 6 bases remained unmatched. CDR3 length: 16 residues. CDR3 DNA sequence: TGCGCCAGCAGCCATATCGGGACAGATAACACCGGGGAGCTGTTTTTT. Translating it yields CASSHIGTDNTGELFF.

The chain combines TRBV6-1 with TRBJ2-5; 9 positions match TRBD1. V dropped 4 bases and J dropped 3; count of bases not matched to a gene: 3. This CDR3 contains 14 residues. Germline loops: CDR1 MNHNS, CDR2 SASEGT. CDR3 region: CASSGGQGEETQYF. The DNA for the CDR3 is TGTGCCAGCAGTGGGGGACAGGGAGAAGAGACCCAGTACTTC.

The rearrangement uses TRBV5-1 and TRBJ2-7; 7 bases match TRBD1. The germline CDR1 and CDR2 sequences are SGHRS and YFSETQ. The trim removed 7 bases at V and 6 bases at J, leaving 13 bases unmatched. The length of the CDR3 is 14 residues. CDR3 region: CASGPFGTEPEQYF. In DNA form, the CDR3 reads TGCGCCAGCGGCCCCTTCGGGACAGAGCCCGAGCAGTACTTC.

V usage is TRBV7-8 and J usage is TRBJ1-3; no definite D call. The ends were cut back, 9 bases at V and 8 bases at J, with 23 bases in the middle. Looked up from germline, CDR1 is SGHVS and CDR2 is FQNEAQ. CDR3 length equals 15 residues. The CDR3, as DNA: TGTGCCAGTAAACTTGAGGAGGGTGTCGGGCACACCATATATTTT. It codes for CASKLEEGVGHTIYF.

V is TRBV9 and J is TRBJ2-2; a possible D gene is TRBD2 (6 bases). The germline gives CDR1 SGDLS, CDR2 YYNGEE. CDR3 length: 15 amino acids. V lost 0 bases to trimming and J lost 0 bases, with 6 bases between them. The CDR3, as DNA: TGTGCCAGCAGCGTAGGGGGGGCGAACACCGGGGAGCTGTTTTTT. Amino acid sequence: CASSVGGANTGELFF.

The J gene is TRBJ1-1, the V gene TRBV15, with D hard to call. The CDR3 runs to 13 residues. Germline V gene data show CDR1 as LNHNV and CDR2 as YYDKDF (reference sequence). V lost 3 bases and J lost 3, with 8 bases in between. The CDR3 bases are TGTGCCACCAGCAGCACTCGGGACACTGAAGCTTTCTTT. This encodes CATSSTRDTEAFF.

V usage is TRBV5-4 and J usage is TRBJ2-6; the D is unclear. This CDR3 is built from 16 residues. The germline CDR1 and CDR2 sequences are SGHNT and YYREEE (reference sequence). V dropped 1 base and J dropped 0 bases, with 8 bases sitting between them. The CDR3 protein is CASSLLLSSGANVLTF. CDR3 DNA: TGTGCCAGCAGCTTGCTATTGTCCTCTGGGGCCAACGTCCTGACTTTC.

The chain uses TRBV11-2 and TRBJ2-1; 7 nucleotides agree with TRBD1. J was trimmed by 5 bases and V by 7 bases; bases with no gene match: 8. Germline CDR1 reads SGHAT; CDR2 reads FQNNGV. This CDR3 is 14 amino acids long. The CDR3 here is CASNHRGTDNEQFF. DNA of the CDR3: TGTGCCAGCAACCATAGAGGGACAGACAATGAGCAGTTCTTC.